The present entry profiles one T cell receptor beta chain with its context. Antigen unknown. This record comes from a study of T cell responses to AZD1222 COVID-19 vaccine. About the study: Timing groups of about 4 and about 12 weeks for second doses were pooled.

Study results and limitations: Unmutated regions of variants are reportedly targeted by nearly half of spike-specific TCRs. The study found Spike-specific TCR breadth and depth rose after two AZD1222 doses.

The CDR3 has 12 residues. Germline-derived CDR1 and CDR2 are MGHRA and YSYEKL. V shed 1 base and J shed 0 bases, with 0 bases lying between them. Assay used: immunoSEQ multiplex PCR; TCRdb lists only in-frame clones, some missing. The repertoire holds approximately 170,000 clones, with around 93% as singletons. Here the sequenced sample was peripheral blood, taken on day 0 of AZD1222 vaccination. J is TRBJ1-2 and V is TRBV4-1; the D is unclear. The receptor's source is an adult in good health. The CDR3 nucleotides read TGCGCCAGCAGCCAAGCTAACTATGGCTACACCTTC. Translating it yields CASSQANYGYTF.